What follows describes a single TCR beta chain. This clonotype was detected a few times. Its antigen is not yet known. Per-nucleotide qualities are absent, and no much larger clonotype sits a single base away. According to the germline V gene, CDR1 reads SGHRS and CDR2 reads YFSETQ. The CDR3 measures 14 amino acids from cysteine to phenylalanine. This entry keeps only the CDR3 DNA: 42 bases, framed from base 1. For this chain, trimming is 5 bases at the V end and 5 bases at the J end, and the number of junction bases without a gene match is 7. The sample is drawn from a study of CD8 T cells in ankylosing spondylitis (dated by TCRdb to 2016 to 2017). Background for the entire study: To find TCR variants linked to disease, the study profiled T cell receptor beta repertoires in ankylosing spondylitis patients and healthy donors. The full study cohort comprised roughly 24 ankylosing spondylitis patients and approximately 100 healthy donors. Samples of peripheral blood were taken, and for ankylosing spondylitis patients, synovial fluid was collected as well. Beyond this particular receptor, the publication reports: Some motif variants were previously reported in synovial fluid and blood of reactive arthritis patients, suggesting common disease-initiation mechanisms. According to the report, matched synovial fluid samples from ankylosing spondylitis patients were significantly enriched for the disease-linked clones. Blood from ankylosing spondylitis patients appeared to be characterized by a TCR beta motif made up of several highly homologous amino acid variants. In peripheral blood, the disease-linked clones were found at relatively low frequencies and had a CD8+ phenotype.

TCRdb records Illumina HiSeq 2500 as the sequencer. Quantitative 5'-RACE with molecular barcodes was used to prepare TCR beta libraries. The published analysis was carried out like this. Disease-linked TCR variants were identified with a new computational method built on a probabilistic model of VDJ rearrangement. The raw public reads went through TCRdb reprocessing: fastp at Q25, MiXCR clone calling, in-frame beta chains kept. Duplicate CDR3 protein sequences are folded into a single record with the most common DNA and genes. None of the V and J calls come from the authors' own analysis; TCRdb made them. Counted in this sample were about 240,000 distinct CDR3 sequences; approximately 9% of them appeared once. 6.5% to 7% of the sample is taken by the ten largest.

The clonotype originates from a male donor with ankylosing spondylitis or in good health (not recorded which). The sample was blood, either unsorted or a sorted T cell fraction (not recorded which). This chain is built from TRBV5-1 and TRBJ2-7, and TRBD2 matches 10 of the central bases. Read as DNA, the sequence is TGCGCCAGCAGTACCTCCGGGACTAGCGACGAGCAGTACTTC. The resulting protein is CASSTSGTSDEQYF. The full variable domain, completed from the reference TRBV5-1 and TRBJ2-7 proteins outside the CDR3, reads KAGVTQTPRYLIKTRGQQVTLSCSPISGHRSVSWYQQTPGQGLQFLFEYFSETQRNKGNFPGRFSGRQFSNSRSEMNVSTLELGDSALYLCASSTSGTSDEQYFGPGTRLTVT.